This entry concerns a single T cell receptor beta chain. Its matching antigen is unknown. This specimen comes from a study of T cell responses to AZD1222 COVID-19 vaccine. Study information: Investigators merged groups given second doses at roughly 4 or roughly 12 weeks.

Findings of the study overall: At study baseline, merely six AZD1222 recipients were seropositive. Researchers report vaccine-associated CD4 TCRs spanning spike, with dominance at 160-218 and 743-854. Two AZD1222 doses significantly raised spike-specific TCR breadth and depth over controls.

This CDR3 has 14 residues. With 3 bases clipped from V and 10 bases from J, the junction kept 9 bases outside the gene matches. TCRdb's table, derived via immunoSEQ multiplex PCR, lists solely in-frame clones and lacks some. The table shows roughly 150,000 clones, with about 91% occurring only once. The input for sequencing was peripheral blood, taken on day 0 of AZD1222 vaccination. This sequence originates from an adult in good health. The V and J genes are TRBV23-1 and TRBJ2-1, with 7 bases identical to TRBD1. TRBV23-1 is an ORF, and what it does is uncertain. CDR3 nucleotides: TGCGCCAGCAGTCATTCCCAAGGGGGCAGGGAGCAGTTCTTC. This gives the protein CASSHSQGGREQFF.